One and the same sample provided the 29 T cell receptor beta chains below, sequenced in a study of siplizumab effects on memory and regulatory T cells. Repertoires were generated with immunoSEQ multiplex PCR, while TCRdb's copy carries only in-frame clones and drops some. Among approximately 100,000 clones listed, 94% were seen once. Sequenced: Tregs sorted from blood. These receptors originate from a human donor in good health.

The V and J genes are TRBV28 and TRBJ2-1, with 9 bases identical to TRBD2. CDR1 is MDHEN and CDR2 is SYDVKM in the germline V gene. The CDR3 extends over 15 amino acids. V shed 3 bases, J shed 5 bases, and the junction held 5 bases outside the gene matches. The CDR3, as DNA: TGTGCCAGCAGTTTGGCGGGAGGGAAACACAATGAGCAGTTCTTC. Its protein is CASSLAGGKHNEQFF.

V gene TRBV6-6 combines with J gene TRBJ1-1; D gene uncertain. Germline values: CDR1 MNHNY, CDR2 SVGAGI (reference sequence). Trimming removed 0 bases from V and 1 base from J, with 9 bases in between. This CDR3 is 15 amino acids long. The CDR3 nucleotides read TGTGCCAGCAGTTACTCCCCTCCACAGAACACTGAAGCTTTCTTT. Protein: CASSYSPPQNTEAFF.

The chain recombines TRBV5-1 with TRBJ1-3, with no clear D. V lost 0 bases to trimming and J lost 2 bases, with 12 bases between them. The CDR3 has 16 residues. Germline assignment: CDR1 SGHRS and CDR2 YFSETQ. The CDR3 reads CASSLDLAAAGNTIYF. The CDR3 DNA follows: TGCGCCAGCAGCTTGGATTTGGCAGCCGCTGGAAACACCATATATTTT. The full variable domain, with the rest looked up from reference TRBV5-1 and TRBJ1-3, is KAGVTQTPRYLIKTRGQQVTLSCSPISGHRSVSWYQQTPGQGLQFLFEYFSETQRNKGNFPGRFSGRQFSNSRSEMNVSTLELGDSALYLCASSLDLAAAGNTIYFGEGSWLTVV.

The CDR3 here is CASSLDGRGGDEQFF. The CDR3 DNA reads as TGCGCCAGCAGCTTGGACGGACGGGGAGGGGATGAGCAGTTCTTC. The chain is built from TRBV5-1 and TRBJ2-1; TRBD2 matches at 7 bases. Losses at the gene ends were 0 bases for V and 8 bases for J; bases not matched to a gene: 8. The CDR3 covers 15 residues. CDR1 SGHRS and CDR2 YFSETQ come from the germline V gene.

This chain connects TRBV7-9 to TRBJ2-7; TRBD1 aligns across 11 bases. Trimming cost V 3 bases and J 4 bases; bases outside gene matches: 5. This CDR3 is built from 15 residues. The germline V gene has CDR1 SEHNR and CDR2 FQNEAQ (reference sequence). The CDR3 spells CASSFLGQGAYEQYF. DNA for the CDR3: TGTGCCAGCAGCTTCCTTGGACAGGGGGCTTACGAGCAGTACTTC.

This chain links TRBV11-3 with TRBJ2-5; D is undetermined. The CDR3 totals 13 residues. Germline CDR1 SGHNT, CDR2 YENEEA. Trimming removed 1 base from V and 2 bases from J, with 5 bases in between. The CDR3 spells CASSLVLQETQYF. Here the CDR3 DNA reads TGTGCCAGCAGCTTAGTACTGCAAGAGACCCAGTACTTC.

The rearrangement joins TRBV5-1 to TRBJ2-7; D ambiguous. The CDR3 has 13 amino acids. The germline CDR1 and CDR2 sequences are SGHRS and YFSETQ. V was cut by 5 bases and J by 0 bases, with 9 bases left in between. The CDR3 nucleotides read TGCGCCAGCAGGTCCACCGGCTCCTACGAGCAGTACTTC. It encodes CASRSTGSYEQYF. The full variable domain, completed using reference TRBV5-1 and TRBJ2-7, is KAGVTQTPRYLIKTRGQQVTLSCSPISGHRSVSWYQQTPGQGLQFLFEYFSETQRNKGNFPGRFSGRQFSNSRSEMNVSTLELGDSALYLCASRSTGSYEQYFGPGTRLTVT.

The chain joins TRBV7-3 to TRBJ2-1, with TRBD2 matching 14 bases. CDR3 length equals 18 residues. The ends lost 0 bases at V and 8 bases at J; junction bases unmatched: 9. The germline V gene encodes CDR1 SGHTA and CDR2 FQGTGA. The CDR3 bases are TGTGCCAGCAGCTTAACTATAGGGACTAGCGGGAGAGTTGATGAGCAGTTCTTC. It translates to CASSLTIGTSGRVDEQFF.

The chain couples TRBV6-6 to TRBJ1-1, with 7 bases lining up with TRBD1. This CDR3 has 15 residues. Trimming removed 6 bases from V and 0 bases from J; junction bases left unmatched: 7. The germline gives CDR1 MNHNY, CDR2 SVGAGI (reference sequence). Here the CDR3 reads CASRQGTLMNTEAFF. Here the CDR3 DNA reads TGTGCCAGCAGACAGGGGACGCTTATGAACACTGAAGCTTTCTTT.

V usage is TRBV9 and J usage is TRBJ1-3; tentative D call: TRBD1 (5 bases). Germline loops: CDR1 SGDLS, CDR2 YYNGEE. The ends were cut back, 2 bases at V and 4 bases at J, with 13 bases in the middle. This CDR3 has 15 residues. CDR3 bases: TGTGCCAGCAGCGTTCAGGGACTGGAAGGAAACACCATATATTTT. Protein sequence: CASSVQGLEGNTIYF.

The rearrangement links TRBV5-4 to TRBJ2-1, with TRBD2 identical over 9 bases. Germline loops: CDR1 SGHNT, CDR2 YYREEE (reference sequence). The CDR3 contains 16 residues. The V and J ends lost 0 bases and 7 bases, in that order; junction bases with no gene match: 8. The CDR3 sequence is CASSLASGIARNEQFF. CDR3 sequence (DNA): TGTGCCAGCAGCTTGGCTAGCGGGATAGCTCGGAATGAGCAGTTCTTC.

V is TRBV7-9 and J is TRBJ2-7; no clear D. Germline loops: CDR1 SEHNR, CDR2 FQNEAQ (reference sequence). The V end was cut by 6 bases, the J end by 7 bases, with 13 bases between. CDR3 length: 12 residues. As DNA, the CDR3 is TGTGCCAGCAGGTCGCTTATGAGGGAGCAGTACTTC. Translated: CASRSLMREQYF.

The chain has TRBV28 and TRBJ2-1; tentatively, D is TRBD2 (5 bases). Germline V lookup: CDR1 MDHEN, CDR2 SYDVKM. The CDR3 is 16 amino acids. Trimming stripped 3 bases from V and 6 bases from J, with 18 bases between. The CDR3 DNA is TGTGCCAGCAGTTTCCGCCCGGCGGGCAGATTCAATGAGCAGTTCTTC. It encodes CASSFRPAGRFNEQFF.

This clone came up once. The same CDR3 is also encoded by other DNA sequences in this sample. The chain links TRBV19 to TRBJ2-2, with D perhaps matching TRBD2 (6 bases). Trimming took off 7 bases at V and 6 bases at J, with 39 bases between the two ends. Germline lookup yields CDR1 LNHDA and CDR2 SQIVND (reference sequence). This CDR3 comprises 22 residues. This CDR3 is CASNAHGTNGYLRRTIAGELFF. CDR3 DNA sequence: TGTGCCAGTAATGCCCATGGGACCAATGGGTACCTGAGGAGGACTATTGCCGGGGAGCTGTTTTTT. Complete variable domain (other parts from reference TRBV19 and TRBJ2-2): DGGITQSPKYLFRKEGQNVTLSCEQNLNHDAMYWYRQDPGQGLRLIYYSQIVNDFQKGDIAEGYSVSREKKESFPLTVTSAQKNPTAFYLCASNAHGTNGYLRRTIAGELFFGEGSRLTVL.

The genes are TRBV15 and TRBJ2-1; D unclear. Germline loops: CDR1 LNHNV, CDR2 YYDKDF (reference sequence). The ends were cut back, 0 bases at V and 5 bases at J, with 8 bases in the middle. CDR3 length: 14 amino acids. CDR3 bases: TGTGCCACCAGCAGAGATGTACTGGACAATGAGCAGTTCTTC. Amino acid sequence: CATSRDVLDNEQFF.

This clone was counted once. The genes are TRBV6-5 and TRBJ2-7, with 7 bases lining up with TRBD2. This CDR3 comprises 13 residues. Germline V gene sequence: CDR1 MNHEY, CDR2 SVGAGI. The junction had 0 bases not matched to a gene; V was cut back by 2 bases and J by 2 bases. CDR3 loop: CASSYRGAYEQYF. The DNA of the CDR3 is TGTGCCAGCAGTTACCGGGGGGCCTACGAGCAGTACTTC.

The V call is TRBV27, the J call TRBJ2-7; TRBD2 matches 10 bases. After removal of 3 bases from V and 5 bases from J, the junction contained 4 bases not matched to a gene. The CDR3 covers 14 residues. Germline V gene data show CDR1 as MNHEY and CDR2 as SMNVEV (reference sequence). CDR3 protein: CASSFLAGGHEQYF. CDR3 bases: TGTGCCAGCAGTTTCTTAGCGGGAGGCCACGAGCAGTACTTC.

This clone came up once. The V and J genes are TRBV7-3 and TRBJ1-6; 8 nucleotides line up with TRBD1. CDR3 size: 15 residues. V dropped 6 bases and J dropped 8; count of bases not matched to a gene: 9. Germline values: CDR1 SGHTA, CDR2 FQGTGA. Here the CDR3 DNA reads TGTGCCAGCAGTCTGACCGGGACAGGCCATTCACCCCTCCACTTT. Protein: CASSLTGTGHSPLHF. The full variable domain, in which reference TRBV7-3 and TRBJ1-6 provide the parts outside the CDR3, is GAGVSQTPSNKVTEKGKYVELRCDPISGHTALYWYRQSLGQGPEFLIYFQGTGAADDSGLPNDRFFAVRPEGSVSTLKIQRTERGDSAVYLCASSLTGTGHSPLHFGNGTRLTVT.

The chain couples TRBV10-1 to TRBJ2-2; D gene unclear. The CDR3 has 14 residues. Germline values: CDR1 WNHNN, CDR2 SYGVQD (reference sequence). V lost 4 bases and J lost 0, with 6 bases in between. The CDR3: CASSAQANTGELFF. Written as DNA, the CDR3 is TGCGCCAGCAGTGCACAAGCGAACACCGGGGAGCTGTTTTTT.

V and J are TRBV9 and TRBJ2-1; 14 bases agree with TRBD2. This CDR3 is built from 18 residues. CDR1 is SGDLS and CDR2 is YYNGEE in the germline V gene. The J segment lost 3 bases and the V segment lost 3 bases, leaving 8 bases of the junction unmatched. This chain's CDR3 is CASSGGTSGSNYYNEQFF. CDR3 in DNA: TGTGCCAGCAGCGGAGGGACTAGCGGGAGTAATTACTACAATGAGCAGTTCTTC.

This clone has more than one count but fewer than ten. CDR3 sequence reads: CATHLKGAQFF. The CDR3 bases are TGTGCCACCCACCTGAAGGGAGCGCAGTTCTTC. The chain is built from TRBV19 and TRBJ2-1, with a weak D call TRBD2 (5 bases). The CDR3 covers 11 residues. In germline, CDR1 is LNHDA, CDR2 SQIVND (reference sequence). The germline V and J ends were trimmed by 10 bases and 12 bases, with 16 bases remaining between them. The whole variable domain, filled in from reference TRBV19 and TRBJ2-1, reads DGGITQSPKYLFRKEGQNVTLSCEQNLNHDAMYWYRQDPGQGLRLIYYSQIVNDFQKGDIAEGYSVSREKKESFPLTVTSAQKNPTAFYLCATHLKGAQFFGPGTRLTVL.

The chain combines TRBV19 with TRBJ2-1; 13 nucleotides line up with TRBD2. Germline V lookup: CDR1 LNHDA, CDR2 SQIVND (reference sequence). The V segment lost 8 bases and the J segment 3 bases; nucleotides outside the gene matches: 7. CDR3 length: 16 residues. This chain's CDR3 is CASCLGTSGNYNEQFF. The CDR3 bases are TGTGCCAGTTGTCTCGGGACTAGCGGGAACTACAATGAGCAGTTCTTC. The variable domain in full, completed from reference TRBV19 and TRBJ2-1, reads DGGITQSPKYLFRKEGQNVTLSCEQNLNHDAMYWYRQDPGQGLRLIYYSQIVNDFQKGDIAEGYSVSREKKESFPLTVTSAQKNPTAFYLCASCLGTSGNYNEQFFGPGTRLTVL.

This clone was observed once. The rearrangement uses TRBV9 and TRBJ2-5, with D perhaps TRBD2 (7 bases). Looked up from germline, CDR1 is SGDLS and CDR2 is YYNGEE. The CDR3 contains 14 residues. V was cut by 0 bases and J by 5 bases, with 11 bases left in between. This CDR3 is CASSVGRGGETQYF. The CDR3 DNA follows: TGTGCCAGCAGCGTAGGCAGGGGAGGGGAGACCCAGTACTTC. The complete variable domain, with remaining parts taken from reference TRBV9 and TRBJ2-5, reads DSGVTQTPKHLITATGQRVTLRCSPRSGDLSVYWYQQSLDQGLQFLIQYYNGEERAKGNILERFSAQQFPDLHSELNLSSLELGDSALYFCASSVGRGGETQYFGPGTRLLVL.

The chain uses TRBV27 and TRBJ1-5, with TRBD1 as a possible D gene (6 bases). Trimming took off 7 bases at V and 7 bases at J, with 14 bases between the two ends. The CDR3 is made up of 13 amino acids. The germline V gene has CDR1 MNHEY and CDR2 SMNVEV (reference sequence). CDR3 nucleotides: TGTGCCAGCACCCAGGGGCGAGGACAGCCCCAGCATTTT. Its translation: CASTQGRGQPQHF.

V and J are TRBV6-5 and TRBJ1-2; no clear D gene. V was cut by 3 bases and J by 0 bases, with 8 bases left in between. The CDR3 length is 14 residues. Germline values: CDR1 MNHEY, CDR2 SVGAGI. CDR3 DNA: TGTGCCAGCAGTTATGGGCCAGCTAACTATGGCTACACCTTC. Translation gives CASSYGPANYGYTF.

The genes are TRBV7-9 and TRBJ2-2, with D perhaps matching TRBD2 (6 bases). The CDR3 consists of 14 residues. Germline CDR1 SEHNR, CDR2 FQNEAQ (reference sequence). Between the trimmed V and J ends, which lost 5 bases and 5 bases, there was a span of 12 bases. The chain's CDR3 is CASSPHGGTGELFF. The CDR3 DNA reads as TGTGCCAGCAGCCCCCACGGGGGAACCGGGGAGCTGTTTTTT.

The gene calls are TRBV5-1 and TRBJ2-2; 7 bases are a match to TRBD2. Germline V gene data show CDR1 as SGHRS and CDR2 as YFSETQ. The junction had 9 bases not matched to a gene; V was cut back by 4 bases and J by 0 bases. The CDR3 is 17 amino acids. In DNA form, the CDR3 reads TGCGCCAGCAGCGAATTGGGCAGCGGGGCGAACACCGGGGAGCTGTTTTTT. Its protein is CASSELGSGANTGELFF. Together with reference TRBV5-1 and TRBJ2-2, the CDR3 gives the full variable domain: KAGVTQTPRYLIKTRGQQVTLSCSPISGHRSVSWYQQTPGQGLQFLFEYFSETQRNKGNFPGRFSGRQFSNSRSEMNVSTLELGDSALYLCASSELGSGANTGELFFGEGSRLTVL.

The rearrangement joins TRBV7-9 to TRBJ2-1, with D possibly TRBD2 on 5 matching bases. Trimming left V 8 bases short and J 6 bases short, with 14 bases between. The CDR3 is 13 amino acids. Germline lookup yields CDR1 SEHNR and CDR2 FQNEAQ (reference sequence). CDR3 in amino acids: CASGRVARNEQFF. The CDR3 coding sequence is TGTGCCAGCGGGAGAGTGGCCCGCAATGAGCAGTTCTTC.

The rearrangement links TRBV19 to TRBJ2-7; D gene unclear. The CDR3 runs 13 residues. Germline assignment: CDR1 LNHDA and CDR2 SQIVND (reference sequence). V was trimmed by 8 bases and J by 2 bases, leaving 13 bases between them. CDR3 sequence (DNA): TGTGCCAGTTGGACGGAAATAACCTACGAGCAGTACTTC. This translates into CASWTEITYEQYF.